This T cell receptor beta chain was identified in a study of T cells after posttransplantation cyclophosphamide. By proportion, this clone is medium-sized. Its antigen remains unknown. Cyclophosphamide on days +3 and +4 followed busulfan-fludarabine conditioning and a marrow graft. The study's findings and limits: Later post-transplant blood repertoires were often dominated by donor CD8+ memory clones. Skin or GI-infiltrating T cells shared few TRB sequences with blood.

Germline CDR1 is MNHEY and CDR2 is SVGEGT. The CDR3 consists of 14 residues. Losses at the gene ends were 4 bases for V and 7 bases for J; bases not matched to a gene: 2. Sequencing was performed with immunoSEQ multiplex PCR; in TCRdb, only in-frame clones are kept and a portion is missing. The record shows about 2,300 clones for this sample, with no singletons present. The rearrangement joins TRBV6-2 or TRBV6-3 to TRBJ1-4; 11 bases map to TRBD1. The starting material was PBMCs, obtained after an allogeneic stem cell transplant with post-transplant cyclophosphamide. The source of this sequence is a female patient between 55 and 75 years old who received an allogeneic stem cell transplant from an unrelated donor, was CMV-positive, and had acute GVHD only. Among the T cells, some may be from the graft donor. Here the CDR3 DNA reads TGTGCCAGCAGTTCGGGACAGGGGGGTGAAAAACTGTTTTTT. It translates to CASSSGQGGEKLFF.